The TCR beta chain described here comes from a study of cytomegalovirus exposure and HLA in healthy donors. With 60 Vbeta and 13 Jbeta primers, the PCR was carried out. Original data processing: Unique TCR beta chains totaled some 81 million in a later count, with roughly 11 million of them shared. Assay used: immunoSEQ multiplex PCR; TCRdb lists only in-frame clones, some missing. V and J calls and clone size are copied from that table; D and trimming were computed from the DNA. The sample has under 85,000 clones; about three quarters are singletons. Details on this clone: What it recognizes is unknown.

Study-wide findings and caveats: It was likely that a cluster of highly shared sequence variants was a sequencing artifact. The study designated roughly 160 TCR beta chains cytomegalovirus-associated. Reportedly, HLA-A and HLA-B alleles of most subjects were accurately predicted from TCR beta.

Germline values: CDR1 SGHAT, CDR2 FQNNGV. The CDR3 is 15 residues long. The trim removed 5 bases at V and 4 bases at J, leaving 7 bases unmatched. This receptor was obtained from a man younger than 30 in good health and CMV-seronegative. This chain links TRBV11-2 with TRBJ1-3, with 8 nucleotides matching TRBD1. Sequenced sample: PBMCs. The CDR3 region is CASSQAGTGGNTIYF. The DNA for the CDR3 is TGTGCCAGCAGCCAGGCCGGGACAGGCGGAAACACCATATATTTT.